These 31 T cell receptor beta chains originate from one sample sequenced in a study of T cells in Graves' hyperthyroidism and ophthalmopathy. Amplification of TCR beta CDR3 regions used RNA as the template. RT-PCR in the first round (using the HTBI primer set) targeted the TCR CDR3. TCRdb ran MiXCR on the multiplex PCR reads and lists one entry per CDR3 protein. The sample lists about 700,000 distinct CDR3 sequences, 12% to 15% occurring once. The sequencing sample was made of blood. Receptors were obtained from a woman younger than 30 with Graves' hyperthyroidism.

This clonotype was seen ten or more times. J is TRBJ2-7 and V is TRBV11-2; TRBD1 aligns across 8 bases. CDR1 is SGHAT and CDR2 is FQNNGV in the germline V gene. The CDR3 sequence is 16 residues long. V dropped 0 bases and J dropped 2; count of bases not matched to a gene: 6. The CDR3 region has the DNA TGTGCCAGCAGCTTAGAAACCCGGACAGGGCCCTACGAGCAGTACTTC. As protein: CASSLETRTGPYEQYF. The complete variable domain, with remaining parts taken from reference TRBV11-2 and TRBJ2-7, reads EAGVAQSPRYKIIEKRQSVAFWCNPISGHATLYWYQQILGQGPKLLIQFQNNGVVDDSQLPKDRFSAERLKGVDSTLKIQPAKLEDSAVYLCASSLETRTGPYEQYFGPGTRLTVT.

This clonotype was found many times. This chain uses TRBV7-9 with TRBJ2-1, with D maybe TRBD2 (7 bases). The V gene's germline CDR1 is SEHNR and CDR2 FQNEAQ (reference sequence). The germline V and J ends were trimmed by 7 bases and 7 bases, with 17 bases remaining between them. The CDR3 is 14 amino acids. The CDR3 reads CASIPRGGGNEQFF. In DNA, the CDR3 is TGTGCCAGCATCCCAAGGGGAGGGGGAAATGAGCAGTTCTTC.

On this clonotype itself: This sequence may be a read error, since a much larger clone differs from it by one base. This sequence joins TRBV2 and TRBJ2-2; perhaps TRBD1 as D (5 bases). V was shortened by 8 bases and J by 0 bases, with 13 bases between the two germline ends. This CDR3 spans 15 amino acids. Per the germline V gene, CDR1 is SNHLY and CDR2 is FYNNEI. The CDR3 DNA follows: TGTGCCAGCTCTAACAGGTCGACGAACACCGGGGAGCTGTTTTTT. Its translation is CASSNRSTNTGELFF.

This clonotype was counted ten times or more. V gene TRBV7-2 combines with J gene TRBJ2-1; D may be TRBD2 (6 bases). The germline V gene has CDR1 SGHTA and CDR2 FQGNSA. Trimming removed 1 base from V and 6 bases from J, with 16 bases in between. The CDR3 runs to 16 residues. The CDR3 protein is CASSLGAGTLRNEQFF. DNA for the CDR3: TGTGCCAGCAGCTTAGGAGCCGGGACTCTCCGCAATGAGCAGTTCTTC.

This clonotype was counted ten times or more. The chain uses TRBV18 and TRBJ1-5; the D is unclear. CDR3 length: 15 amino acids. V was pared by 4 bases and J by 2 bases, with 12 bases between. CDR1 is KGHSH, CDR2 LQKENI, per germline. The CDR3 DNA sequence: TGTGCCAGCTCACAAGAGGGATCAGGCAATCAGCCCCAGCATTTT. This translates into CASSQEGSGNQPQHF.

This clonotype was counted many times. The gene calls are TRBV30 and TRBJ1-4; possible D gene TRBD1, 6 bases. Germline V gene data show CDR1 as GTSNPN and CDR2 as SVGIG (reference sequence). Trimming stripped 0 bases from V and 4 bases from J, with 9 bases between. The CDR3 length is 14 residues. CDR3 DNA: TGTGCCTGGAGTGTATCAGGGGTTAATGAAAAACTGTTTTTT. Translated, it gives CAWSVSGVNEKLFF.

In regard to this clonotype: Germline is not matched at one junction end, which may reflect a read error. This CDR3 reads CASLPTDTQYF. CDR3 DNA sequence: TGTGCCAGCTTACCAACAGATACGCAGTATTTT. The V gene is TRBV18, the J gene TRBJ2-3; no clear D gene. This CDR3 comprises 11 residues. CDR1 and CDR2 from the germline V gene are KGHSH and LQKENI.

This clonotype showed up many times. The rearrangement links TRBV7-8 to TRBJ1-1; D unresolved. Looked up from germline, CDR1 is SGHVS and CDR2 is FQNEAQ. Trimming shortened V by 1 base and J by 2 bases, and 8 bases separated the two germline ends. The CDR3 runs to 14 residues. The chain's CDR3 is CASSLGYKNTEAFF. The CDR3 coding sequence is TGTGCCAGCAGCTTAGGCTACAAAAACACTGAAGCTTTCTTT.

The chain couples TRBV27 to TRBJ1-1; D possibly corresponds to TRBD1 (6 bases). V was cut by 6 bases and J by 5 bases, with 19 bases left in between. CDR1 MNHEY and CDR2 SMNVEV come from the germline V gene (reference sequence). The CDR3 covers 15 residues. In DNA form, the CDR3 reads TGTGCCAGCAGCTTAGAAGAACAGGGAGGAACTGAAGCTTTCTTT. This gives the protein CASSLEEQGGTEAFF.

This clonotype showed up many times. The chain employs TRBV13 and TRBJ2-7; possibly TRBD1 for D (6 bases). V lost 5 bases and J lost 6, with 20 bases in between. This CDR3 contains 15 residues. CDR1 is PRHDT, CDR2 FYEKMQ, per germline (reference sequence). CDR3 bases: TGTGCCAGCAGCGTGGGGGCTAGTAGGAGGTCCGAGCAGTACTTC. Translated: CASSVGASRRSEQYF.

This clonotype occurred a few times. The rearrangement joins TRBV10-3 to TRBJ2-5, with D possibly called TRBD1 or TRBD2 (6 bases each). Between the trimmed V and J ends, which lost 0 bases and 5 bases, there was a span of 13 bases. The CDR3 sequence is 15 residues long. Germline V CDR1 and CDR2: ENHRY, SYGVKD. The CDR3 region has the DNA TGTGCCATCAGTGAGTCGACCGGGGGCGGCGAGACCCAGTACTTC. Its translation: CAISESTGGGETQYF.

At least ten counts were recorded for this clonotype. V and J are TRBV7-2 and TRBJ2-7, with a possible D match to TRBD2 (5 bases). V was cut by 1 base and J by 2 bases, with 12 bases left in between. From germline, CDR1 is SGHTA and CDR2 FQGNSA. The CDR3 is 15 residues long. Here the CDR3 reads CASSLGSDSTYEQYF. In nucleotides, the CDR3 is TGTGCCAGCAGCTTAGGGTCGGACTCCACCTACGAGCAGTACTTC.

This clonotype was recorded a few times. The chain couples TRBV6-1 to TRBJ1-1; 9 bases match TRBD1. Germline CDR1 MNHNS, CDR2 SASEGT. The CDR3 length is 14 residues. V lost 7 bases, J lost 6 bases, and 9 bases stayed unmatched. The CDR3 region is CASMISTGGAEAFF. The CDR3 DNA reads TGTGCCAGCATGATTTCGACAGGGGGGGCTGAAGCTTTCTTT.

The chain combines TRBV7-8 with TRBJ2-2; 10 nucleotides align to TRBD2. V dropped 7 bases and J dropped 6; count of bases not matched to a gene: 8. Germline CDR1 reads SGHVS; CDR2 reads FQNEAQ. The CDR3 has 15 residues. CDR3 residues: CASTVPGLAPGELFF. The CDR3 coding sequence is TGTGCCAGCACCGTACCGGGACTAGCGCCCGGGGAGCTGTTTTTT.

The chain links TRBV13 to TRBJ2-3; D is undetermined. The CDR3 sequence is 14 residues long. CDR1 PRHDT and CDR2 FYEKMQ come from the germline V gene (reference sequence). With 5 bases removed from V and 5 bases from J, the gap between germline ends came to 14 bases. CDR3 in amino acids: CASSLRLFIDTQYF. CDR3 nucleotide sequence: TGTGCCAGCAGCCTCAGGTTATTCATAGATACGCAGTATTTT.

This chain joins TRBV12-3 or TRBV12-4 and TRBJ1-1; D is perhaps TRBD1 (5 bases). Trimming cost V 6 bases and J 3 bases, with 11 bases left between them. CDR3 size: 13 residues. This chain's CDR3 is CASRPRRDTEAFF. Here the CDR3 DNA reads TGTGCCAGCAGGCCTCGCAGGGACACTGAAGCTTTCTTT.

This clonotype was seen ten or more times. The V call is TRBV7-2, the J call TRBJ2-3; the D is unclear. Trimming took off 2 bases at V and 6 bases at J, with 12 bases between the two ends. Germline V gene data show CDR1 as SGHTA and CDR2 as FQGNSA. CDR3 size: 14 residues. The CDR3 loop is CASSLSPLRDTQYF. CDR3 bases: TGTGCCAGCAGCTTATCGCCTCTGAGGGATACGCAGTATTTT.

The CDR3 is CATSRREYNEQYF. The CDR3 DNA reads as TGTGCCACCAGCCGCAGGGAGTACAACGAGCAGTACTTC. V usage is TRBV15 and J usage is TRBJ2-7, with D perhaps matching TRBD1 or TRBD2 (5 bases each). This CDR3 spans 13 amino acids. The germline V gene encodes CDR1 LNHNV and CDR2 YYDKDF (reference sequence). Trimming removed 5 bases at V and 5 bases at J, with 13 bases between.

There are many counts of this clonotype. This chain uses TRBV24-1 with TRBJ2-1; tentatively, D is TRBD1 (5 bases). This CDR3 is 18 amino acids long. Germline V gene lookup returns CDR1 KGHDR and CDR2 SFDVKD. V was trimmed by 4 bases and J by 1 base, leaving 19 bases between them. The CDR3 bases are TGTGCCACCAGTGACCCTAGGCAGGGCCCGGTATCCTACAATGAGCAGTTCTTC. It specifies CATSDPRQGPVSYNEQFF.

This chain connects TRBV7-9 to TRBJ2-3, with 7 bases aligning to TRBD1. The V and J ends lost 5 bases and 2 bases, in that order; junction bases with no gene match: 4. In germline, CDR1 is SEHNR, CDR2 FQNEAQ (reference sequence). CDR3 size: 14 residues. CDR3 coding DNA: TGTGCCAGCAGCAACACAGGGGCCACAGATACGCAGTATTTT. This sequence encodes CASSNTGATDTQYF.

Of note for this clonotype: With a much larger clone just one base away, this may be a read error. The V and J genes are TRBV7-9 and TRBJ1-2; no clear D. Germline V gene data show CDR1 as SEHNR and CDR2 as FQNEAQ (reference sequence). The CDR3 spans 15 residues. Deletions cut 0 bases from V and 3 bases from J, with 11 bases between. This CDR3 is CASSLASPADYGYTF. CDR3 bases: TGTGCCAGCAGCTTAGCGTCCCCTGCTGACTATGGCTACACCTTC.

As regards this clonotype: This sequence may be a read error, since a much larger clone differs from it by one base. The gene calls are TRBV13 and TRBJ2-5; perhaps TRBD2 as D (7 bases). The V gene's germline CDR1 is PRHDT and CDR2 FYEKMQ (reference sequence). Trimming pared 7 bases from V and 0 bases from J, leaving 12 bases between. This CDR3 spans 14 amino acids. DNA for the CDR3: TGTGCCAGCAACGGGGGGCTGTACCAAGAGACCCAGTACTTC. Amino acid sequence: CASNGGLYQETQYF.

This clonotype came up a few times. The gene calls are TRBV20-1 and TRBJ1-2; unclear D gene. Per germline, CDR1 DFQATT and CDR2 SNEGSKA (reference sequence). The CDR3 has 13 amino acids. V was pared by 2 bases and J by 5 bases, with 12 bases between. In DNA form, the CDR3 reads TGCAGTGCTAGACAGACCGAGAATTATGGCTACACCTTC. Amino acids: CSARQTENYGYTF.

This clonotype was counted many times. The gene calls are TRBV6-2 or TRBV6-3 and TRBJ2-1, with 9 bases aligning to TRBD2. Germline V gene data show CDR1 as MNHEY and CDR2 as SVGEGT. The junction had 22 bases not matched to a gene; V was cut back by 2 bases and J by 8 bases. This CDR3 has 20 amino acids. In nucleotides, the CDR3 is TGTGCCAGCAGTTACGGTCCCCGGTCGGCCCTCAGGGCGGGGGGGGATGAGCAGTTCTTC. This sequence encodes CASSYGPRSALRAGGDEQFF.

The chain combines TRBV4-1 with TRBJ1-2; 8 bases are shared with TRBD1. The CDR3 spans 15 residues. J gave up 8 bases and V 3 bases, and 11 bases lay outside the gene matches. Per the germline V gene, CDR1 is MGHRA and CDR2 is YSYEKL. The CDR3 bases are TGCGCCAGCAGCCACCCCAAGGGAGGACAGGGAGGCTACACCTTC. Translation gives CASSHPKGGQGGYTF.

This clonotype was detected a few times. V and J are TRBV7-2 and TRBJ2-1; the D gene is possibly TRBD2 (5 bases). CDR1 is SGHTA, CDR2 FQGNSA, per germline. The CDR3 spans 16 residues. V dropped 5 bases and J dropped 2 bases, with 16 bases sitting between them. The CDR3 spells CASSQFTSPAYNEQFF. CDR3 sequence (DNA): TGTGCCAGCAGCCAATTTACTAGTCCGGCCTACAATGAGCAGTTCTTC.

At least ten counts were recorded for this clonotype. The chain employs TRBV28 and TRBJ2-7; 11 bases fit TRBD2. This CDR3 is 16 amino acids long. Germline CDR1 MDHEN, CDR2 SYDVKM. V was pared by 5 bases and J by 6 bases, with 12 bases of the junction left unmatched. The DNA for the CDR3 is TGTGCCAGCAGTCCCGTTGGGACTAGCGGTGGAGGCGAGCAGTACTTC. Its translation: CASSPVGTSGGGEQYF. The full variable domain, with the rest looked up from reference TRBV28 and TRBJ2-7, is DVKVTQSSRYLVKRTGEKVFLECVQDMDHENMFWYRQDPGLGLRLIYFSYDVKMKEKGDIPEGYSVSREKKERFSLILESASTNQTSMYLCASSPVGTSGGGEQYFGPGTRLTVT.

This clonotype has ten or more counts. The chain is built from TRBV12-5 and TRBJ2-3; 8 bases fit TRBD1. Germline trimming cut 5 bases from V and 2 bases from J; bases unmatched to any gene: 6. The CDR3 runs 15 residues. From germline, CDR1 is LGHNT and CDR2 FRNRAP. The CDR3 region is CASGPRTGTTDTQYF. Here the CDR3 DNA reads TGTGCTAGTGGTCCCCGGACAGGGACCACAGATACGCAGTATTTT.

This clonotype was counted ten times or more. This chain links TRBV7-6 with TRBJ2-2, with D possibly matching TRBD1 (6 bases). CDR1 and CDR2 from the germline V gene are SGHVS and FNYEAQ. This CDR3 is built from 12 residues. V was clipped by 5 bases and J by 6 bases, with 7 bases between them. The CDR3 coding sequence is TGTGCCAGCAGCAAGGGGGCCGGGGAGCTGTTTTTT. Protein: CASSKGAGELFF.

V usage is TRBV20-1 and J usage is TRBJ2-3, with D possibly being TRBD2 (8 bases). In germline, CDR1 is DFQATT, CDR2 SNEGSKA (reference sequence). The CDR3 covers 19 residues. V was clipped by 1 base and J by 2 bases, with 25 bases between them. The CDR3 loop is CSARVRDRGLAGVTDTQYF. DNA of the CDR3: TGCAGTGCTAGAGTCCGGGACAGAGGACTAGCCGGTGTCACAGATACGCAGTATTTT.

V usage is TRBV20-1 and J usage is TRBJ1-5; D not certain. The CDR3 length is 13 residues. CDR1 and CDR2 (germline): DFQATT, SNEGSKA (reference sequence). The V gene lost 5 bases and the J gene lost 2 bases, with 10 bases spanning the gap. CDR3 sequence reads: CSADDKRNQPQHF. The CDR3 bases are TGCAGTGCTGATGACAAACGCAATCAGCCCCAGCATTTT.